A selection of T cell receptor beta chains follows, all from one sample in a study of blood T cell repertoires in COVID-19. Using immunoSEQ multiplex PCR, the repertoire was profiled, and TCRdb retains in-frame clones only, with some absent. The sample contains roughly 150,000 clones, approximately 90% of which appear only once. The sample consisted of peripheral blood. Receptors originate from a man aged 45-60 years who had recovered from COVID-19. CDR3s include the opening cysteine and the closing phenylalanine or tryptophan. The order of the fields is V gene, clone size, D gene, J gene, CDR3 DNA, CDR3 protein. A D gene is named only where the DNA matches it firmly. Rows give clone size only sometimes, using once, few, many, or a class for an expanded clone.

TRBV4-1	NA	NA	TRBJ1-2	TGCGCCAGCAGCCAAGATGGCACCTCCTCCTATGGCTACACCTTC	CASSQDGTSSYGYTF
TRBV6-5	NA	NA	TRBJ1-5	TGTGCCAGCAGGGATTCGACAGATACCAATCAGCCCCAGCATTTT	CASRDSTDTNQPQHF
TRBV7-3	few	NA	TRBJ1-1	TGTGCCAGCAGCTTACTTCATGGGTTACAGGTAATGAACACTGAAGCTTTCTTT	CASSLLHGLQVMNTEAFF
TRBV3-1/TRBV3-2	NA	NA	TRBJ2-1	TGTGCCAGCAGCCAAGATACACAGGGATACAATGAGCAGTTCTTC	CASSQDTQGYNEQFF
TRBV13	NA	NA	TRBJ2-3	TGTGCCAGCAGCCCGGGTGGAAAGCGCACAGATACGCAGTATTTT	CASSPGGKRTDTQYF
TRBV24-1	NA	NA	TRBJ2-3	TGTGCCACCAGCGATCGACAGTCTCACACAGATACGCAGTATTTT	CATSDRQSHTDTQYF
TRBV28	NA	NA	TRBJ2-1	TGTGCCAGCAGTTGGGAGTTCACCTACAATGAGCAGTTCTTC	CASSWEFTYNEQFF
TRBV29-1	NA	NA	TRBJ1-2	TGCAGCGTTGAAGCCCCAAGGGAGGGGGGCCATGGCTACACCTTC	CSVEAPREGGHGYTF
TRBV27	once	NA	TRBJ2-1	TGTGCCAGCAGTCCATCCGACAGGTACAATGAGCAGTTCTTC	CASSPSDRYNEQFF
TRBV19	NA	NA	TRBJ2-1	TGTGCCAGTAGTAGGGAAGCGGATAGGGCTTGGGACAATGAGCAGTTCTTC	CASSREADRAWDNEQFF
TRBV6-4	NA	TRBD2	TRBJ2-1	TGTGCCAGCAGCGGGACTAGCGGGAGCAATGAGCAGTTCTTC	CASSGTSGSNEQFF
TRBV28	NA	TRBD2	TRBJ2-5	TGTGCCAGCAGTCCCCTGGGACTAGCGGGTCCCCCAGGGGAGACCCAGTACTTC	CASSPLGLAGPPGETQYF
TRBV7-2	NA	NA	TRBJ2-7	TGTGCCAGCAGCCCCTCGGCCTACGAGCAGTACTTC	CASSPSAYEQYF
TRBV29-1	NA	NA	TRBJ1-2	TGCAGCGTTGAAGCCCAGGGCCTTAACTATGGCTACACCTTC	CSVEAQGLNYGYTF
TRBV2	once	TRBD2	TRBJ2-7	TGTGCCAGCAGTGAAGTGTGGGGGGGCTACGAGCAGTACTTC	CASSEVWGGYEQYF
TRBV19	NA	TRBD1	TRBJ1-2	TGTGCCAGTAGGGACAGGGGGCGAGATGGCTACACCTTC	CASRDRGRDGYTF
TRBV6-1	NA	TRBD1	TRBJ2-1	TGTGCCAGCAGTGATGGTTGGACAGGGAAGAACAATGAGCAGTTCTTC	CASSDGWTGKNNEQFF
TRBV7-8	few	NA	TRBJ1-5	TGTGCCAGCAGCTTGTGGGGGGGGAGCAATCAGCCCCAGCATTTT	CASSLWGGSNQPQHF
TRBV7-8	once	TRBD1	TRBJ1-3	TGTGCCAGCAGATCCGGACAGGGGGGTCTTTCTGGAAACACCATATATTTT	CASRSGQGGLSGNTIYF
TRBV4-1	many	TRBD1	TRBJ1-6	TGCGCCAGCAGCCATCCCGGGACAGGGAATTCACCCCTCCACTTT	CASSHPGTGNSPLHF
TRBV28	NA	TRBD1	TRBJ2-7	TGTGCCAGCACTACGACCGGGACAGGGGGCTCCTACGAGCAGTACTTC	CASTTTGTGGSYEQYF
TRBV27	NA	NA	TRBJ2-6	TGTGCCAGCAGAACCACTATCTCTGGGGCCAACGTCCTGACTTTC	CASRTTISGANVLTF